One sample yielded the 20 T cell receptor beta chains listed below, sequenced in a study of neurological immune-mediated disorders. TCRdb re-called the 5' RACE reads with MiXCR, one entry per CDR3 protein. Of 75,000 to 80,000 distinct CDR3 sequences in the sample, 5% to 6% were seen once. The specimen sequenced was PBMCs. The receptors were sampled from a woman in her twenties or thirties with multiple sclerosis.

The table lists this clonotype with many counts. The rearrangement uses TRBV3-1 and TRBJ1-6, with 10 positions matching TRBD1. CDR1 and CDR2 (germline): LGHDT, YNNKEL (reference sequence). Trimming took 1 base from V and 9 from J; bases not matched to a gene: 3. This CDR3 contains 15 residues. The CDR3 protein is CASSQGQGAGSPLHF. The CDR3 DNA reads as TGTGCCAGCAGCCAAGGACAGGGGGCAGGTTCACCCCTCCACTTT.

This clonotype was picked up many times. The gene calls are TRBV6-1 and TRBJ2-3; 13 nucleotides match TRBD2. Germline CDR1 and CDR2: MNHNS and SASEGT. The J segment lost 4 bases and the V segment lost 8 bases, leaving 15 bases of the junction unmatched. The CDR3 totals 18 residues. CDR3 DNA: TGTGCCAGCCATGGACTAGCGGGAGACCTCGCTGTATCAGATACGCAGTATTTT. It encodes CASHGLAGDLAVSDTQYF.

This clonotype was picked up a small number of times. V usage is TRBV20-1 and J usage is TRBJ2-3; TRBD2 aligns across 12 bases. Germline CDR1 is DFQATT and CDR2 is SNEGSKA (reference sequence). The CDR3 covers 16 residues. The J segment lost 1 base and the V segment lost 5 bases, leaving 7 bases of the junction unmatched. The CDR3 is CSAGTSGLRRTDTQYF. The CDR3 DNA sequence: TGCAGTGCTGGGACTAGCGGGCTTCGGCGCACAGATACGCAGTATTTT.

This clonotype was seen at least ten times. The chain has TRBV20-1 and TRBJ1-2; D is ambiguous. Germline V gene data show CDR1 as DFQATT and CDR2 as SNEGSKA (reference sequence). The V end lost 5 bases, the J end lost 8 bases, and 18 bases lay between the germline ends. The CDR3 runs to 13 residues. The CDR3 is CSALINGFDGYTF. The DNA of the CDR3 is TGCAGTGCTCTTATCAACGGGTTCGACGGCTACACCTTC.

This clonotype appeared many times. CDR3 residues: CASSETKGINQPQHF. CDR3 nucleotides: TGTGCCAGCAGTGAAACGAAGGGGATCAATCAGCCCCAGCATTTT. V usage is TRBV6-1 and J usage is TRBJ1-5; TRBD1 is a possible D gene (5 bases). From germline, CDR1 is MNHNS and CDR2 SASEGT. V lost 2 bases and J lost 3, with 11 bases in between. The CDR3 runs 15 residues.

The sample holds a few counts of this clonotype. The genes are TRBV10-3 and TRBJ1-2; the D gene is possibly TRBD1 (5 bases). The ends were cut back, 5 bases at V and 8 bases at J, with 15 bases in the middle. The CDR3 sequence is 13 residues long. CDR1 and CDR2 from the germline V gene are ENHRY and SYGVKD. CDR3 loop: CAISNQQETGYTF. Written as DNA, the CDR3 is TGTGCCATCAGTAACCAACAGGAGACGGGCTACACCTTC.

In its sample, this clonotype was seen many times. V usage is TRBV6-5 and J usage is TRBJ2-7; 12 bases align to TRBD2. The V gene end was trimmed by 0 bases and the J gene end by 2 bases; junction bases not matched to a gene: 5. The CDR3 is 17 amino acids. Germline CDR1 MNHEY, CDR2 SVGAGI. In nucleotides, the CDR3 is TGTGCCAGCAGTTACTCGAACCCTAGCGGGAGGGCCTACGAGCAGTACTTC. Translation gives CASSYSNPSGRAYEQYF.

This clonotype showed up many times. The chain combines TRBV6-5 with TRBJ1-3, with D unresolved. The CDR3 has 16 amino acids. With 0 bases removed from V and 1 base from J, the gap between germline ends came to 10 bases. Germline CDR1 is MNHEY and CDR2 is SVGAGI. Here the CDR3 DNA reads TGTGCCAGCAGTTACTCCGGGGATGGTTCTGGAAACACCATATATTTT. This codes for CASSYSGDGSGNTIYF.

A remark on this clonotype: This sequence may be a read error, since a much larger clone differs from it by one base. The genes are TRBV7-2 and TRBJ1-6, with 8 bases aligning to TRBD1. V shed 4 bases, J shed 9 bases, and the junction held 8 bases outside the gene matches. The CDR3 is made up of 15 amino acids. The V gene's germline CDR1 is SGHTA and CDR2 FQGNSA. The CDR3 region is CTSSSTPGGGSPLHF. The CDR3 region has the DNA TGTACCAGCAGCTCGACACCAGGGGGCGGTTCACCCCTCCACTTT.

The sample holds many counts of this clonotype. The CDR3, as DNA: TGCAGTGCTAGAGACGTAGCGGCTCAGAGCACAGATACGCAGTATTTT. It yields the protein CSARDVAAQSTDTQYF. The gene calls are TRBV20-1 and TRBJ2-3; D possibly corresponds to TRBD2 (6 bases). The germline V gene encodes CDR1 DFQATT and CDR2 SNEGSKA (reference sequence). V was trimmed by 0 bases and J by 0 bases, leaving 13 bases between them. The CDR3 sequence is 16 residues long.

The rearrangement links TRBV14 to TRBJ2-1; a weak D match, TRBD1 (6 bases). Per the germline V gene, CDR1 is SGHDN and CDR2 is FVKESK. V lost 0 bases to trimming and J lost 9 bases, with 18 bases between them. CDR3 length: 16 residues. For the CDR3, the DNA is TGTGCCAGCAGCCAAGATTTGGGGGCAGTCTACCGTGAGCAGTTCTTC. Its translation: CASSQDLGAVYREQFF.

This clonotype has just a few counts. The V call is TRBV10-3, the J call TRBJ2-7, with D unclear. CDR3 length: 17 amino acids. CDR1 ENHRY and CDR2 SYGVKD come from the germline V gene. Trimming took off 0 bases at V and 0 bases at J, with 15 bases between the two ends. The CDR3 coding sequence is TGTGCCATCAGTGAGTCTCACCAAAAGTACCTCTCCTACGAGCAGTACTTC. It is translated as CAISESHQKYLSYEQYF.

The sample holds many counts of this clonotype. This chain joins TRBV20-1 and TRBJ2-1; TRBD2 agrees at 9 bases. In germline, CDR1 is DFQATT, CDR2 SNEGSKA (reference sequence). Germline trimming cut 6 bases from V and 12 bases from J; bases unmatched to any gene: 12. This CDR3 has 13 amino acids. CDR3 loop: CSALLAGAVGQFF. DNA of the CDR3: TGCAGTGCCCTCTTAGCGGGGGCCGTCGGGCAGTTCTTC.

This clonotype occurred many times. The rearrangement joins TRBV6-5 to TRBJ1-4; D might be TRBD1 (5 bases). V shed 4 bases and J shed 11 bases, with 11 bases lying between them. The germline V gene has CDR1 MNHEY and CDR2 SVGAGI. The CDR3 runs to 12 residues. CDR3 protein: CASSSGTGKLFF. The CDR3 DNA is TGTGCCAGCAGTTCGGGGACGGGGAAACTGTTTTTT.

The genes are TRBV20-1 and TRBJ2-4; a possible D gene is TRBD1 (5 bases). The germline gives CDR1 DFQATT, CDR2 SNEGSKA (reference sequence). This CDR3 comprises 11 residues. V was clipped by 6 bases and J by 15 bases, with 18 bases between them. CDR3 in amino acids: CSADGQSATYF. CDR3 in DNA: TGCAGTGCCGACGGACAATCCGCCACGTACTTC.

There are a few counts of this clonotype. The J gene is TRBJ2-3, the V gene TRBV10-1; D is ambiguous. This CDR3 is built from 13 residues. The germline CDR1 and CDR2 sequences are WNHNN and SYGVQD (reference sequence). Trimming removed 2 bases at V and 6 bases at J, with 9 bases between. This chain's CDR3 is CASSEKTRDTQYF. CDR3 nucleotide sequence: TGCGCCAGCAGTGAGAAGACCAGGGATACGCAGTATTTT.

There are many counts of this clonotype. J is TRBJ2-3 and V is TRBV20-1; D is unclear. This CDR3 contains 14 residues. V was cut by 3 bases and J by 0 bases, with 10 bases left in between. The V gene's germline CDR1 is DFQATT and CDR2 SNEGSKA (reference sequence). The CDR3 here is CSASKAVSTDTQYF. The CDR3 bases are TGCAGTGCTAGTAAAGCAGTCAGCACAGATACGCAGTATTTT.

The sample holds many counts of this clonotype. The chain is built from TRBV5-1 and TRBJ2-1; TRBD2 matches at 13 bases. Germline-derived CDR1 and CDR2 are SGHRS and YFSETQ. CDR3 size: 21 residues. V trimming: 4 bases; J trimming: 0 bases; junction bases outside the gene matches: 16. The CDR3 sequence: CASSSGLAGDGAESSYNEQFF. CDR3 bases: TGCGCCAGCAGCAGCGGACTAGCGGGAGATGGCGCGGAGAGCTCCTACAATGAGCAGTTCTTC.

Many counts were recorded for this clonotype. The genes are TRBV5-1 and TRBJ2-5; 9 bases align to TRBD2. V trimming: 2 bases; J trimming: 5 bases; junction bases outside the gene matches: 4. Per the germline V gene, CDR1 is SGHRS and CDR2 is YFSETQ. The CDR3 loop spans 14 amino acids. In DNA, the CDR3 is TGCGCCAGCAGCTTATTAGCGGGGGCGGAGACCCAGTACTTC. Protein: CASSLLAGAETQYF.

This clonotype showed up just a few times. This chain joins TRBV20-1 and TRBJ1-1, with a weak D call TRBD1 (5 bases). Germline loops: CDR1 DFQATT, CDR2 SNEGSKA (reference sequence). V shed 4 bases and J shed 6 bases, with 12 bases lying between them. The CDR3 spans 12 residues. CDR3 sequence (DNA): TGCAGTGCTACACCAGGGTTGGCTGAAGCTTTCTTT. Its translation is CSATPGLAEAFF.